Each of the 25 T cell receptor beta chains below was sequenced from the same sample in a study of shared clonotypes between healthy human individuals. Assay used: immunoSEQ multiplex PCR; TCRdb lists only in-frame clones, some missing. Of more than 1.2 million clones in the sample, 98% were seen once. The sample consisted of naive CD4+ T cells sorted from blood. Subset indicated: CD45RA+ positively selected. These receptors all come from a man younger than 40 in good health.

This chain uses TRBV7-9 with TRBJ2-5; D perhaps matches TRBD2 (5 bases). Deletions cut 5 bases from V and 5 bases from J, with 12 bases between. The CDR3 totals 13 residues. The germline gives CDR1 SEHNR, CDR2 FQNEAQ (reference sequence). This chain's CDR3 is CASSTWTGETQYF. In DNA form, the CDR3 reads TGTGCCAGCAGCACTTGGACGGGGGAGACCCAGTACTTC.

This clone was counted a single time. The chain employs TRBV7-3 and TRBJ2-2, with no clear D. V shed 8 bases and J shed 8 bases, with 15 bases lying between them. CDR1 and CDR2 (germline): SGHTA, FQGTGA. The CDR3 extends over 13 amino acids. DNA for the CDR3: TGTGCCAGCGCCTGGACGGCCTCGGGGGAGCTGTTTTTT. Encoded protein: CASAWTASGELFF.

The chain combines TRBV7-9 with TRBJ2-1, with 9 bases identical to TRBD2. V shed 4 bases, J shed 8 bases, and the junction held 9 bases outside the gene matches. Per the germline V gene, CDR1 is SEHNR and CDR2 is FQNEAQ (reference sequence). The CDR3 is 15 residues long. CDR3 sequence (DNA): TGTGCCAGCAGCTCCTCCGGACTAGCGCAAGATGAGCAGTTCTTC. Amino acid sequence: CASSSSGLAQDEQFF. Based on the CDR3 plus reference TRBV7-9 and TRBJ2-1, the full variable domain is DTGVSQNPRHKITKRGQNVTFRCDPISEHNRLYWYRQTLGQGPEFLTYFQNEAQLEKSRLLSDRFSAERPKGSFSTLEIQRTEQGDSAMYLCASSSSGLAQDEQFFGPGTRLTVL.

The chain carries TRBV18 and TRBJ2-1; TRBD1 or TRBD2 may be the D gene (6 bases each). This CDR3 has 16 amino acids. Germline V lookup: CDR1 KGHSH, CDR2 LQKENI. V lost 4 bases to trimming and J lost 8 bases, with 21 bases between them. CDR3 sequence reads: CASSRSEGHLSDEQFF. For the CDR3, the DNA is TGTGCCAGCTCACGGTCGGAGGGACACCTGTCTGATGAGCAGTTCTTC.

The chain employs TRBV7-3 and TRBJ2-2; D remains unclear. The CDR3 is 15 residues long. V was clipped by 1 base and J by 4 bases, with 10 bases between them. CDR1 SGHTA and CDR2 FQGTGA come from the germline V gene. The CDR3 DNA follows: TGTGCCAGCAGCTTAAAGGGCGTTGGCACCGGGGAGCTGTTTTTT. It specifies CASSLKGVGTGELFF.

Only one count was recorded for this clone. The CDR3 here is CASSFPPRDWNTEAFF. CDR3 in DNA: TGTGCCAGCAGCTTCCCCCCCCGGGATTGGAACACTGAAGCTTTCTTT. J is TRBJ1-1 and V is TRBV11-2; D is uncertain. From germline, CDR1 is SGHAT and CDR2 FQNNGV. V was trimmed by 3 bases and J by 1 base, leaving 15 bases between them. CDR3 length equals 16 residues.

The CDR3 reads CASSVGPHNEQFF. Written as DNA, the CDR3 is TGTGCCAGCAGTGTGGGTCCCCACAATGAGCAGTTCTTC. The rearrangement uses TRBV6-4 and TRBJ2-1; D remains unclear. With 4 bases removed from V and 5 bases from J, the gap between germline ends came to 9 bases. CDR1 is MRHNA, CDR2 SNTAGT, per germline. The CDR3 consists of 13 residues.

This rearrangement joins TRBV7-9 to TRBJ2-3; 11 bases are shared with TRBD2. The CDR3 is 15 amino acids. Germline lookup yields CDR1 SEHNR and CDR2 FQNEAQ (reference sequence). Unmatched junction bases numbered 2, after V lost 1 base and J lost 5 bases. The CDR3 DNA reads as TGTGCCAGCAGCTTAGGAGGACTAGCGGGAGATACGCAGTATTTT. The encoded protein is CASSLGGLAGDTQYF. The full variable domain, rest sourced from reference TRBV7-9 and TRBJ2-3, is DTGVSQNPRHKITKRGQNVTFRCDPISEHNRLYWYRQTLGQGPEFLTYFQNEAQLEKSRLLSDRFSAERPKGSFSTLEIQRTEQGDSAMYLCASSLGGLAGDTQYFGPGTRLTVL.

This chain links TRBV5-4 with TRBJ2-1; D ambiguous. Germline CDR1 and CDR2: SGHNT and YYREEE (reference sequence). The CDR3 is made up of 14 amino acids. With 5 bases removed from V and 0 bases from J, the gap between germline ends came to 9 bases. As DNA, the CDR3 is TGTGCCAGCAGGAGCTCGAGCTCCTACAATGAGCAGTTCTTC. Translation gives CASRSSSSYNEQFF.

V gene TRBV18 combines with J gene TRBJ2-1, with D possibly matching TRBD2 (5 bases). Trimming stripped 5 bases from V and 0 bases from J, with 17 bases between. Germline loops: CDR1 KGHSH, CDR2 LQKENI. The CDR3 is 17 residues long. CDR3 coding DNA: TGTGCCAGCTCATCCGGAACTCATAGCGACTCCTACAATGAGCAGTTCTTC. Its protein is CASSSGTHSDSYNEQFF.

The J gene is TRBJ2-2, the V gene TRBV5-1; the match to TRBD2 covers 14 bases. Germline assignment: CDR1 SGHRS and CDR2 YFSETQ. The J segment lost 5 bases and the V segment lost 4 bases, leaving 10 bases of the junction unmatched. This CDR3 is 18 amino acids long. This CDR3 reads CASSPGLAGVSDTGELFF. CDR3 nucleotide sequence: TGCGCCAGCAGCCCGGGACTAGCGGGAGTATCGGATACCGGGGAGCTGTTTTTT.

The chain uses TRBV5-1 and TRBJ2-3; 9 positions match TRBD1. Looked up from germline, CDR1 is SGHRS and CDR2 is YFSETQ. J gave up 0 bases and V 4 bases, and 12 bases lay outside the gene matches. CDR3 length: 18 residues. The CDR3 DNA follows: TGCGCCAGCAGCGCAGCCGGGACAGGGAAGGGGAGCACAGATACGCAGTATTTT. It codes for CASSAAGTGKGSTDTQYF.

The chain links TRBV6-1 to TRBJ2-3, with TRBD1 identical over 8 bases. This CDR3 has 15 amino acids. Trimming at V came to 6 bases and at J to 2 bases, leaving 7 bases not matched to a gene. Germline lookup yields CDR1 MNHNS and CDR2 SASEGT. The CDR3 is CASSVDRGPTDTQYF. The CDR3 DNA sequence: TGTGCCAGCAGCGTAGACAGGGGACCCACAGATACGCAGTATTTT.

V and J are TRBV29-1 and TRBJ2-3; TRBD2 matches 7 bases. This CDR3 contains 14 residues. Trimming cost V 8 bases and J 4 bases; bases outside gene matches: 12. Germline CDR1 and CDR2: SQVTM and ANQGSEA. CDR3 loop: CSSRRGAGADTQYF. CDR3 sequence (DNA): TGCAGCTCAAGAAGGGGCGCGGGGGCAGATACGCAGTATTTT.

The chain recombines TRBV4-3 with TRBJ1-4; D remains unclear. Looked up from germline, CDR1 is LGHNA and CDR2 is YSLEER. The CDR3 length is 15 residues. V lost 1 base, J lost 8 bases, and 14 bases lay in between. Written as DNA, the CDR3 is TGCGCCAGCAGCCAAGTGACCTACGGAAAGGAAAAACTGTTTTTT. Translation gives CASSQVTYGKEKLFF.

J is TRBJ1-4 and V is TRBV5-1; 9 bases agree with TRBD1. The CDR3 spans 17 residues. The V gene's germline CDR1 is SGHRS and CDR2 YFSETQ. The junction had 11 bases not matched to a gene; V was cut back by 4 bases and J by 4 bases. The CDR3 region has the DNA TGCGCCAGCAGCCTACCCATCCTGACAGGGGGTAATGAAAAACTGTTTTTT. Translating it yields CASSLPILTGGNEKLFF.

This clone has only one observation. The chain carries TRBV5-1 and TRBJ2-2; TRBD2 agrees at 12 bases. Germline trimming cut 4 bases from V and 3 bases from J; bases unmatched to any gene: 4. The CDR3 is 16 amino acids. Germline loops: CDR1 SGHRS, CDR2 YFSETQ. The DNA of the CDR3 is TGCGCCAGCAGCCTCTCTAGCGGGAGGGACACCGGGGAGCTGTTTTTT. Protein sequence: CASSLSSGRDTGELFF.

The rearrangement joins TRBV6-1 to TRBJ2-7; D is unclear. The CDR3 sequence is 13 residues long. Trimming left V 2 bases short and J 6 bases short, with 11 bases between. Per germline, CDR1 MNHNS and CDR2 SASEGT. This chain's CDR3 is CASSELLGLEQYF. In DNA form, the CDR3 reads TGTGCCAGCAGTGAACTACTGGGCCTCGAGCAGTACTTC.

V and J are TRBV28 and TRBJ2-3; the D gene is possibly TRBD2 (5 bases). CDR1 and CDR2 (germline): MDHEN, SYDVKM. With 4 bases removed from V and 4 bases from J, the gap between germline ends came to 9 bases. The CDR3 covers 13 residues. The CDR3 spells CASSSTNPDTQYF. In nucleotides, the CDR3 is TGTGCCAGCAGTTCGACTAACCCAGATACGCAGTATTTT.

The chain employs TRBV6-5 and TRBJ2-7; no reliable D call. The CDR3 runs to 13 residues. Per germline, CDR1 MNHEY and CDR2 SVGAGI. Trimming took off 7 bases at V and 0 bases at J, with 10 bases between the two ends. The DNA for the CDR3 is TGTGCCAGCAACCAACAATCCTCCTACGAGCAGTACTTC. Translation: CASNQQSSYEQYF.

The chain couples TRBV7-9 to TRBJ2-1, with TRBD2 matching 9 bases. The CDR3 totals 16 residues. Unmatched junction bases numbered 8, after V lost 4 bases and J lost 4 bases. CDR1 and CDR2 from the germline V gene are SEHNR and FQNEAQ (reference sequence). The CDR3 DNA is TGTGCCAGCAGCTCTCTAACTAGCGGGCTATACAATGAGCAGTTCTTC. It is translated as CASSSLTSGLYNEQFF.

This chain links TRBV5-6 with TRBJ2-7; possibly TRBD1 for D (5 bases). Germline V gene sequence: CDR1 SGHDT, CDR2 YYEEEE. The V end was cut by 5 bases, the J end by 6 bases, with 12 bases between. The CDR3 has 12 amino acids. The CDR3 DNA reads TGTGCCAGCAGGAGACAGTCTTCCGAGCAGTACTTC. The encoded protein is CASRRQSSEQYF. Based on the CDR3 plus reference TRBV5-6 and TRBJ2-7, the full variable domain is DAGVTQSPTHLIKTRGQQVTLRCSPKSGHDTVSWYQQALGQGPQFIFQYYEEEERQRGNFPDRFSGHQFPNYSSELNVNALLLGDSALYLCASRRQSSEQYFGPGTRLTVT.

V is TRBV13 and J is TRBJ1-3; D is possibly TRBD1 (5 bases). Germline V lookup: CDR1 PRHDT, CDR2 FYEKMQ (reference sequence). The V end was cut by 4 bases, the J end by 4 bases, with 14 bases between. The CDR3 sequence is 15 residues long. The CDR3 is CASSYRQGRGNTIYF. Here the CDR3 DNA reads TGTGCCAGCAGCTACCGGCAGGGAAGAGGAAACACCATATATTTT.

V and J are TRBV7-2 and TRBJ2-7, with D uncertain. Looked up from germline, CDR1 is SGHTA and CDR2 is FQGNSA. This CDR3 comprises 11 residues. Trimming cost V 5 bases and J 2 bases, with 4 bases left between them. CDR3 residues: CASSDPYEQYF. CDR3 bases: TGTGCCAGCAGCGACCCCTACGAGCAGTACTTC. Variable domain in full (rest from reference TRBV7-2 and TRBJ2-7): GAGVSQSPSNKVTEKGKDVELRCDPISGHTALYWYRQSLGQGLEFLIYFQGNSAPDKSGLPSDRFSAERTGGSVSTLTIQRTQQEDSAVYLCASSDPYEQYFGPGTRLTVT.

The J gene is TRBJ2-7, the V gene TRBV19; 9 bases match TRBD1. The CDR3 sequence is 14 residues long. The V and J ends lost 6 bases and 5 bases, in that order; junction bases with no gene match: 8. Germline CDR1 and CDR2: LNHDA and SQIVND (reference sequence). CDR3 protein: CASSLGQGNNEQYF. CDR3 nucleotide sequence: TGTGCCAGTAGCCTTGGACAGGGGAACAACGAGCAGTACTTC.